The entry below describes one TCR beta chain. TCRdb keeps only in-frame clones here, not all; method: immunoSEQ multiplex PCR. There are around 100,000 clones in the sample; about 80% occur only once, and roughly 31% lies in the top ten. The record originates from a study of blood T cell repertoires in COVID-19. Whole-study context: PBMCs, B-cell-depleted T cells, or T cells were the source of the cDNA or gDNA that made up the material.

Input material: peripheral blood. This clonotype originated in a man in his 70s with active or convalescent COVID-19.

CDR3 nucleotide sequence: TGTGCCAGCAGTTCAGACAGGGGGCACACTGGAAACACCATATATTTT. Encoded protein: CASSSDRGHTGNTIYF. The chain has TRBV6-5 and TRBJ1-3; 10 bases align to TRBD1. Trimming took 4 bases from V and 2 from J; bases not matched to a gene: 5. Germline V lookup: CDR1 MNHEY, CDR2 SVGAGI. The CDR3 spans 16 residues.